This T cell receptor (beta chain) came from a study of blood T cells in healthy people across ages. Notes on the study in general: Donor CMV status, an unknown factor, possibly confounded changes in expanded clonotypes. Researchers deemed the diversity estimates from one million T cells underestimates.

The authors isolated at least 6.5 million PBMCs per sample. A minimum of 6 micrograms of total RNA was extracted per sample. Germline CDR1 DFQATT, CDR2 SNEGSKA (reference sequence). The CDR3 covers 14 residues. For this clonotype: Its specificity is not known. This sequence may be a read error, since a much larger clone differs from it by one base. This CDR3 is missing its conserved last phenylalanine or tryptophan, likely due to a read error.

A second PCR of about 7 to 12 cycles used a sample-barcoded 5' primer and a J-beta primer mix. TCRdb ran MiXCR on the 5' RACE reads and lists one entry per CDR3 protein. The sample has fewer than 900,000 distinct CDR3 sequences, more than 40% seen once. The J gene is TRBJ2-4, the V gene TRBV20-1; D not certain. The closer fit of TRBJ2-7 to the DNA end suggests the J call may be wrong. The specimen sequenced was blood. This clonotype was obtained from a woman aged 60-75 years in good health. CDR3 residues: CSARDYRTLYEQYL. The CDR3 nucleotides are TGCAGTGCTAGAGATTACAGAACCCTCTACGAGCAGTACTTA.